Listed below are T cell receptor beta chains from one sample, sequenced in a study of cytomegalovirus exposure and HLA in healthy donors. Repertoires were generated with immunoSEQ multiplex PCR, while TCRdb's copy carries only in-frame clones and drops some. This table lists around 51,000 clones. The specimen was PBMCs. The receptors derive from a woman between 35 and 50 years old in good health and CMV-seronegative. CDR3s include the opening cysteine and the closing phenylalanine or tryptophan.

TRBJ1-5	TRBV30	CAWSLPPREPQHF
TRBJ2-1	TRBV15	CATSRSGNVYNEQFF
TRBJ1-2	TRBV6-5	CASSLDRLYGYTF
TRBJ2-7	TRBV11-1	CASKADRGGDYEQYF
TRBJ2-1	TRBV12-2	CASHLPTGGQGSQNVLNEQFF
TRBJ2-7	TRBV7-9	CASSPLGRAGHEQYF
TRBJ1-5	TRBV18	CASSPTGTGVNSNQPQHF
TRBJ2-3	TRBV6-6	CASSWTSGGDTQYF
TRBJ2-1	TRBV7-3	CASSPRTSGGYEQFF
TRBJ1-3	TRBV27	CASSPSEGLLKAGNNIYF
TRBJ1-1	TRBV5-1	CASSSTGQTEAFF
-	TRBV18	CASSPPISGRSPSYEQYF
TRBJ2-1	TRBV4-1	CASSQVAGGDEQFF
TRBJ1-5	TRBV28	CASTAGQGANQPQHF
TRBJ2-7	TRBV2	CASRGFGTEAYEQYF
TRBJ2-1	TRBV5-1	CASSLRASGGGDNEQFF
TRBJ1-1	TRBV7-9	CASSLGQAGAEAFF
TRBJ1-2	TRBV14	CASSWGNYGYTF
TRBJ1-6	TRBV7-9	CASSYDGEGSPLHF
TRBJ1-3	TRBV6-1	CASSEFPGGGNTIYF
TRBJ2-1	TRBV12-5	CASGFVSIPGLAGGSRDEQFF
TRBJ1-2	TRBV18	CASSPNQVDGYTF
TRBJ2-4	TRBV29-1	CSVGTRRNIQYF
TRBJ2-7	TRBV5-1	CAVQRSGQSYEQYF
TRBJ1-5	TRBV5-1	CARGRGILLWVAIQPQHF
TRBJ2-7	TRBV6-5	CASSSPGQSYEQYF
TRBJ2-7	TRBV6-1	CASSEELAGSYEQYF
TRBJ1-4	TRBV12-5	CASGLDREKLFF
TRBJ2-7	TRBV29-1	CSVEDPTGGMGEQYF
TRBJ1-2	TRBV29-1	CSVAADLMGYGYTF
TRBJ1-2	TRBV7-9	CASSSFRQGAYGYTF
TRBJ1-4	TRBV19	CASSEPTTNEKLFF
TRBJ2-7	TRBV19	CASSMAGGSYEQYF
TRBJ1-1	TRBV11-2	CASSLTGGNTEAFF
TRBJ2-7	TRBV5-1	CASSRGGPSGEQYF
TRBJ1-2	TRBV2	CASSDQGGYGYTF
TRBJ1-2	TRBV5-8	CASSLGQGGYTF
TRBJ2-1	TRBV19	CATENPGGGQGSNEQFF
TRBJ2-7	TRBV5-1	CASSLGGDLGYEQYF
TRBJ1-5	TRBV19	CASSPGQVEGLEHF
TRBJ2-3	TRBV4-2	CASSQEVGQGKYTDTQYF
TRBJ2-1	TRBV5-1	CASSMEAGGDNEQFF
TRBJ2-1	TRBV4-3	CASSQSGLAGSSYNEQFF
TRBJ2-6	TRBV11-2	CASNPGTTNVLTF
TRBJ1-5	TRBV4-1	CASSLSRGLGIGQPQHF
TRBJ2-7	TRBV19	CASSEQGNPYEQYF
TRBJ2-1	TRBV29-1	CSVAGLAGRYEQFF
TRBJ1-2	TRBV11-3	CASSSGAGYTF
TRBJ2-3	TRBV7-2	CASSLVAGVGTDTQYF
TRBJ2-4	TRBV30	CALGTEGKNIQYF
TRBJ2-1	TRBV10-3	CATNRLAGEGGGQFF
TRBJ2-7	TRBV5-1	CASSLGLAVEQYF
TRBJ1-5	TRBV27	CASSWGGSGQPQHF
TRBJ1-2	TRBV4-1	CASSLQGIVGYGYTF
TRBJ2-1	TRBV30	CACNRAPNEQFF
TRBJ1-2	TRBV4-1	CASSAPGQAYGYTF